This TCR beta chain was recorded in a study of human T cells and chemical hapten exposure. Study-wide points: In the PT1 data, expanded TCR counts showed a positive correlation with patch test score.

Time point in this sample: pre-sensitization, week 0. Sample treatment: therapeutic diphenylcyclopropenone sensitization with weekly scalp DPC. Staff drew blood before applying each patch test. Patients had alopecia, were aged 18 to 70, and were not pregnant. Someone pulled total RNA out of unfractionated whole blood. With regard to this clonotype: The antigen is not known.

The CDR3 sequence is 17 residues long. The germline gives CDR1 KGHSH, CDR2 LQKENI. Deletions cut 6 bases from V and 0 bases from J, with 15 bases between. TCRdb itself ran the RACE reads through MiXCR, one entry per CDR3 protein. This table has 380,000 or so distinct CDR3 sequences, 4.5% to 5.5% appearing once. The TCR comes from a woman aged 18-29 years with alopecia areata. Some clones in this sample may be carry-over from other donors' samples. V is TRBV18 and J is TRBJ1-6, with a possible D match to TRBD1 (5 bases). The specimen comprised whole blood, sampled in connection with sensitization to the hapten diphenylcyclopropenone (DPC). CDR3 in amino acids: CASSGPRQYSYNSPLHF. CDR3 coding DNA: TGTGCCAGCTCCGGCCCCCGACAGTACTCCTATAATTCACCCCTCCACTTT.